The clone carrying this TCR beta chain was recorded many times. Its antigen is as yet unknown. This beta chain appears as a stray read in a library generated for alpha chains; its size is not informative. TCRdb processed the 5' RACE reads anew with MiXCR; each CDR3 protein has one entry. The table lists more than 10,000 distinct CDR3 sequences, 5.1% of them singletons, with under 30% in the top ten. This sample's time point: sample taken at primary tumor resection. The donors comprised 70 to 85 untreated early-stage non-small cell lung cancer patients. This entry belongs to a study of spatial heterogeneity in lung cancer. Overall study context: A consistent excess of beta-chain over alpha-chain sequences was detected. In tumor regions, TCR transcript counts tracked strongly with a T cell module score from matched bulk RNA-seq. Study-wide points: Within tumors, counts of expanded alpha and beta TCRs tracked tumor mutation counts.

CDR1 is LGHDT and CDR2 is YNNKEL in the germline V gene (reference sequence). V was clipped by 0 bases and J by 6 bases, with 12 bases between them. The CDR3 contains 15 residues. This sample comprised lung tumor tissue, obtained at surgery. This TCR derives from a male donor with early-stage non-small cell lung cancer. J is TRBJ2-1 and V is TRBV3-1; possibly TRBD1 or TRBD2 for D (7 bases each). CDR3 sequence: CASSQDRGRGNEQFF. CDR3 DNA: TGTGCCAGCAGCCAAGACAGGGGGAGGGGCAATGAGCAGTTCTTC.